These T cell receptor beta chains were read from a single sample in a study of cytomegalovirus exposure and HLA in healthy donors. Assay used: immunoSEQ multiplex PCR; TCRdb lists only in-frame clones, some missing. The sample holds about 98,000 clones, 77% seen once. Sequencing input: PBMCs. These receptors were taken from a male donor in good health and CMV-seropositive. Both conserved end residues are part of each CDR3. D genes are given only for firm matches. Clone size, where shown, is once, few, many, or a class for clones that have expanded.

len: 14; j_gene: TRBJ2-5; abundance: NA; d_gene: TRBD1; v_gene: TRBV28; CDR3nt: TGTGCCAGCAAAACAGGGGAAACGAGGGAGACCCAGTACTTC; CDR3aa: CASKTGETRETQYF
len: 16; j_gene: TRBJ1-3; abundance: NA; d_gene: NA; v_gene: TRBV4-1; CDR3nt: TGCGCCAGCAGCCCCGGTTTTTCGAGCTCTGGAAACACCATATATTTT; CDR3aa: CASSPGFSSSGNTIYF
len: 18; j_gene: TRBJ2-5; abundance: NA; d_gene: TRBD1; v_gene: TRBV10-1; CDR3nt: TGCGCCAGCAGTGCCCCACTTAGGGGGCGTGATCATCGAGAGACCCAGTACTTC; CDR3aa: CASSAPLRGRDHRETQYF
len: 18; j_gene: TRBJ2-7; abundance: once; d_gene: TRBD2; v_gene: TRBV19; CDR3nt: TGTGCCAGTAGTCCAGGGAGACTAGCGGGAGGGTACTCCTACGAGCAGTACTTC; CDR3aa: CASSPGRLAGGYSYEQYF
len: 11; j_gene: TRBJ2-3; abundance: NA; d_gene: NA; v_gene: TRBV13; CDR3nt: TGTGCCAGCAGCTCCGAGGATACGCAGTATTTT; CDR3aa: CASSSEDTQYF
len: 14; j_gene: TRBJ1-1; abundance: NA; d_gene: NA; v_gene: TRBV10-3; CDR3nt: TGTGCCATCAGGGAGGACGGGAGTCGCACTGAAGCTTTCTTT; CDR3aa: CAIREDGSRTEAFF
len: 13; j_gene: TRBJ1-1; abundance: NA; d_gene: NA; v_gene: TRBV5-1; CDR3nt: TGCGCCAGCAGCTTTTTAGGGGGTACTGAAGCTTTCTTT; CDR3aa: CASSFLGGTEAFF
len: 14; j_gene: TRBJ2-7; abundance: NA; d_gene: NA; v_gene: TRBV18; CDR3nt: TGTGCCAGCTCACCACAAACAGGGTTCTACGAGCAGTACTTC; CDR3aa: CASSPQTGFYEQYF
len: 16; j_gene: TRBJ2-2; abundance: NA; d_gene: TRBD1; v_gene: TRBV7-2; CDR3nt: TGTGCCAGCAGCTTAGCAGGGGGCGAATTCCCCGGGGAGCTGTTTTTT; CDR3aa: CASSLAGGEFPGELFF
len: 14; j_gene: TRBJ2-1; abundance: NA; d_gene: NA; v_gene: TRBV10-2; CDR3nt: TGCGCCAGCAGTGAGCGGGAGCCCTACAATGAGCAGTTCTTC; CDR3aa: CASSEREPYNEQFF
len: 15; j_gene: TRBJ2-2; abundance: NA; d_gene: NA; v_gene: TRBV15; CDR3nt: TGTGCCACCAGCAGAGATAGGGAGATCGGCGGGGAGCTGTTTTTT; CDR3aa: CATSRDREIGGELFF
len: 16; j_gene: TRBJ2-7; abundance: NA; d_gene: TRBD1; v_gene: TRBV4-2; CDR3nt: TGTGCCAGCAGCCAAGACGGGGCAGGGGGTGACTACGAGCAGTACTTC; CDR3aa: CASSQDGAGGDYEQYF
len: 12; j_gene: TRBJ1-2; abundance: NA; d_gene: NA; v_gene: TRBV28; CDR3nt: TGTGCCAGCAAACCCGGGAACTATGGCTACACCTTC; CDR3aa: CASKPGNYGYTF
len: 15; j_gene: TRBJ1-4; abundance: NA; d_gene: TRBD1; v_gene: TRBV28; CDR3nt: TGTGCCAGCAGTGACCCGGGACAGGGTAATGAAAAACTGTTTTTT; CDR3aa: CASSDPGQGNEKLFF
len: 16; j_gene: TRBJ1-4; abundance: NA; d_gene: NA; v_gene: TRBV5-1; CDR3nt: TGCGCCAGCAGCACAAGCGGTTTAAGGGGGTATGAAAAACTGTTTTTT; CDR3aa: CASSTSGLRGYEKLFF
len: 15; j_gene: TRBJ2-5; abundance: NA; d_gene: TRBD1; v_gene: TRBV5-6; CDR3nt: TGTGCCAGCAGCTCCCCGCACAGGGGTCGGGAGACCCAGTACTTC; CDR3aa: CASSSPHRGRETQYF
len: 14; j_gene: TRBJ1-1; abundance: NA; d_gene: NA; v_gene: TRBV27; CDR3nt: TGTGCCAGCAGTTTAGGGGGCTGGAGCACTGAAGCTTTCTTT; CDR3aa: CASSLGGWSTEAFF
len: 15; j_gene: TRBJ2-1; abundance: NA; d_gene: TRBD2; v_gene: TRBV7-8; CDR3nt: TGTGCCAGCAGCTTAGGCGGGAGCTTGTACAATGAGCAGTTCTTC; CDR3aa: CASSLGGSLYNEQFF
len: 15; j_gene: TRBJ2-7; abundance: NA; d_gene: TRBD1; v_gene: TRBV19; CDR3nt: TGTGCCAGTAGTTCCGTAGGGACAGGCCTGGGCGAGCAGTACTTC; CDR3aa: CASSSVGTGLGEQYF
len: 15; j_gene: TRBJ2-2; abundance: NA; d_gene: TRBD1; v_gene: TRBV2; CDR3nt: TGTGCCAGCAAGTCGGGACAGGGGGCGACCGGGGAGCTGTTTTTT; CDR3aa: CASKSGQGATGELFF
len: 14; j_gene: TRBJ2-3; abundance: NA; d_gene: NA; v_gene: TRBV30; CDR3nt: TGTGCCTGGAGTGCGGGACTGAGCACAGATACGCAGTATTTT; CDR3aa: CAWSAGLSTDTQYF
len: 15; j_gene: TRBJ2-7; abundance: NA; d_gene: TRBD2; v_gene: TRBV19; CDR3nt: TGTGCCAGTAGTATTGGGGGGACTACAATCTACGAGCAGTACTTC; CDR3aa: CASSIGGTTIYEQYF
len: 18; j_gene: TRBJ2-1; abundance: NA; d_gene: TRBD2; v_gene: TRBV9; CDR3nt: TGTGCCAGCAGCGTAGCGGCTAGCGGGAGTTCAAAGGGCCATGAGCAGTTCTTC; CDR3aa: CASSVAASGSSKGHEQFF
len: 14; j_gene: TRBJ2-3; abundance: NA; d_gene: TRBD2; v_gene: TRBV4-3; CDR3nt: TGCGCCAGCAGCCGCGGGAGGGGTACAGATACGCAGTATTTT; CDR3aa: CASSRGRGTDTQYF
len: 16; j_gene: TRBJ2-7; abundance: NA; d_gene: TRBD2; v_gene: TRBV7-2; CDR3nt: TGTGCCAGCAGTTCCGCCGGCGGGAGGGCGTACTACGAGCAGTACTTC; CDR3aa: CASSSAGGRAYYEQYF
len: 15; j_gene: TRBJ1-2; abundance: NA; d_gene: NA; v_gene: TRBV28; CDR3nt: TGTGCCAGCAGTCCGGACAGCCTCGAGGCCTATGGCTACACCTTC; CDR3aa: CASSPDSLEAYGYTF
len: 11; j_gene: TRBJ1-2; abundance: NA; d_gene: NA; v_gene: TRBV29-1; CDR3nt: TGCAGCGTCGCGGGAGGGGGGAGCTACACCTTC; CDR3aa: CSVAGGGSYTF
len: 15; j_gene: TRBJ1-3; abundance: NA; d_gene: NA; v_gene: TRBV19; CDR3nt: TGTGCCAGTAGTCCGGACTCGCTAAGGGGAAACACCATATATTTT; CDR3aa: CASSPDSLRGNTIYF
len: 14; j_gene: TRBJ2-5; abundance: few; d_gene: NA; v_gene: TRBV7-2; CDR3nt: TGTGCCAGCAGCGCACAGGGTTCTCCAGTGACCCAGTACTTC; CDR3aa: CASSAQGSPVTQYF
len: 13; j_gene: TRBJ2-5; abundance: NA; d_gene: TRBD2; v_gene: TRBV29-1; CDR3nt: TGCAGCGTGCGACTAGCGGGTGAAGAGACCCAGTACTTC; CDR3aa: CSVRLAGEETQYF
len: 16; j_gene: TRBJ1-5; abundance: NA; d_gene: TRBD1; v_gene: TRBV19; CDR3nt: TGTGCCAGTAGCCCCGTCGGGACAGGGGTGGGGCAGCCCCAGCATTTT; CDR3aa: CASSPVGTGVGQPQHF
len: 17; j_gene: TRBJ2-3; abundance: NA; d_gene: NA; v_gene: TRBV19; CDR3nt: TGTGCCAGTAGTGCGCCACCCCTACCGGTTCCTGTGGATACGCAGTATTTT; CDR3aa: CASSAPPLPVPVDTQYF
len: 16; j_gene: TRBJ1-5; abundance: NA; d_gene: NA; v_gene: TRBV19; CDR3nt: TGTGCCAGTTCTTCGGAGGGAGTCTATAGCAATCAGCCCCAGCATTTT; CDR3aa: CASSSEGVYSNQPQHF
len: 15; j_gene: TRBJ2-1; abundance: few; d_gene: NA; v_gene: TRBV28; CDR3nt: TGTGCCAGCAGTGGACCGGGAGTTCCCTACAATGAGCAGTTCTTC; CDR3aa: CASSGPGVPYNEQFF
len: 13; j_gene: TRBJ2-1; abundance: NA; d_gene: TRBD2; v_gene: TRBV10-3; CDR3nt: TGTGCCATCAGTGATAGCGGGGTAAATGAGCAGTTCTTC; CDR3aa: CAISDSGVNEQFF
len: 14; j_gene: TRBJ2-2; abundance: NA; d_gene: NA; v_gene: TRBV19; CDR3nt: TGTGCCAGTAGTATTGCGACAGACACCGGGGAGCTGTTTTTT; CDR3aa: CASSIATDTGELFF
len: 15; j_gene: TRBJ1-1; abundance: NA; d_gene: NA; v_gene: TRBV11-2; CDR3nt: TGTGCCAGCAGTCCGACACGAACCATGAACACTGAAGCTTTCTTT; CDR3aa: CASSPTRTMNTEAFF
len: 13; j_gene: TRBJ1-1; abundance: once; d_gene: NA; v_gene: TRBV19; CDR3nt: TGTGCCAGTAGCCAGACCGGGGACACTGAAGCTTTCTTT; CDR3aa: CASSQTGDTEAFF